The 9 T cell receptor beta chains given below trace back to one sample, sequenced in a study of spatial heterogeneity in lung cancer. TCRdb reprocessed the 5' RACE reads via MiXCR and lists one record per CDR3 protein. The data show under 40,000 distinct CDR3 sequences, with under 7% seen just once and roughly 11% held by the top ten. Stated time point: sample taken at primary tumor resection. Whole RNA, which was extracted from tumor, nontumor lung tissue or frozen PBMC, was sequenced without any cell sorting. Sequenced material: PBMCs, taken at surgery. These receptors were taken from a male donor with early-stage non-small cell lung cancer.

This clonotype was seen ten or more times. The genes are TRBV9 and TRBJ1-2; 7 bases line up with TRBD1. V dropped 2 bases and J dropped 3; count of bases not matched to a gene: 7. CDR3 length: 15 residues. Germline CDR1 reads SGDLS; CDR2 reads YYNGEE. DNA for the CDR3: TGTGCCAGCAGCGTGGGGGCAGGGGGGGACTATGGCTACACCTTC. It translates to CASSVGAGGDYGYTF.

The chain joins TRBV6-5 to TRBJ1-5; D is perhaps TRBD1 (6 bases). The CDR3 consists of 14 residues. V was pared by 5 bases and J by 5 bases, with 13 bases between. In germline, CDR1 is MNHEY, CDR2 SVGAGI. In DNA form, the CDR3 reads TGTGCCAGCAGTCCCAAACAGGGTTATCAGCCCCAGCATTTT. Its translation: CASSPKQGYQPQHF.

This clonotype turned up a few times. The rearrangement uses TRBV7-9 and TRBJ1-4; a possible D gene is TRBD1 (6 bases). V dropped 2 bases and J dropped 3 bases, with 10 bases sitting between them. Per the germline V gene, CDR1 is SEHNR and CDR2 is FQNEAQ (reference sequence). The CDR3 is made up of 15 amino acids. The CDR3 sequence is CASSLQGRSNEKLFF. The DNA for the CDR3 is TGTGCCAGCAGCTTACAGGGGAGGTCTAATGAAAAACTGTTTTTT.

This clonotype came up many times. The chain combines TRBV6-5 with TRBJ2-3; TRBD1 might be the D (5 bases). Trimming took 6 bases from V and 2 from J, leaving 15 bases between them. The CDR3 consists of 15 residues. The germline V gene encodes CDR1 MNHEY and CDR2 SVGAGI. In DNA form, the CDR3 reads TGTGCCAGCAGCTCTGACAGAGCAGACACAGATACGCAGTATTTT. This gives the protein CASSSDRADTDTQYF.

In its sample, this clonotype was seen many times. The rearrangement uses TRBV7-9 and TRBJ2-3; D gene ambiguous. V lost 5 bases and J 1 base, leaving 10 bases between the germline ends. This CDR3 is 14 amino acids long. Germline values: CDR1 SEHNR, CDR2 FQNEAQ (reference sequence). For the CDR3, the DNA is TGTGCCAGCAGCCTGACGTGGCGCACAGATACGCAGTATTTT. Amino acids: CASSLTWRTDTQYF.

J is TRBJ2-5 and V is TRBV5-1, with 11 positions matching TRBD2. CDR1 and CDR2 (germline): SGHRS, YFSETQ. The CDR3 loop spans 16 amino acids. V was pared by 0 bases and J by 5 bases, with 6 bases of the junction left unmatched. CDR3 loop: CASSLEPSGGTETQYF. The CDR3 nucleotides read TGCGCCAGCAGCTTGGAGCCTAGCGGGGGGACGGAGACCCAGTACTTC.

This clonotype was seen ten or more times. The J gene is TRBJ2-7, the V gene TRBV6-5, with 7 bases identical to TRBD1. Germline V gives CDR1 MNHEY, CDR2 SVGAGI. CDR3 length equals 15 residues. The J segment lost 7 bases and the V segment lost 3 bases, leaving 12 bases of the junction unmatched. Written as DNA, the CDR3 is TGTGCCAGCAGTTATCTGACAGGGAGCGGCCTGGAGCAGTACTTC. It translates to CASSYLTGSGLEQYF.

This chain links TRBV5-5 with TRBJ2-3; 10 bases are shared with TRBD1. CDR1 is SGHKS and CDR2 is YYEKEE in the germline V gene (reference sequence). After removal of 4 bases from V and 5 bases from J, the junction contained 4 bases not matched to a gene. CDR3 size: 14 residues. The CDR3 reads CASSGDRGRDTQYF. CDR3 sequence (DNA): TGTGCCAGCAGCGGAGACAGGGGGCGAGATACGCAGTATTTT.

V gene TRBV12-3 or TRBV12-4 combines with J gene TRBJ2-7, with TRBD1 as a possible D gene (6 bases). The CDR3 totals 15 residues. Trimming stripped 0 bases from V and 3 bases from J, with 12 bases between. The CDR3 nucleotides read TGTGCCAGCAGTTTAGCGTACAGGGTGGACTACGAGCAGTACTTC. It is translated as CASSLAYRVDYEQYF.